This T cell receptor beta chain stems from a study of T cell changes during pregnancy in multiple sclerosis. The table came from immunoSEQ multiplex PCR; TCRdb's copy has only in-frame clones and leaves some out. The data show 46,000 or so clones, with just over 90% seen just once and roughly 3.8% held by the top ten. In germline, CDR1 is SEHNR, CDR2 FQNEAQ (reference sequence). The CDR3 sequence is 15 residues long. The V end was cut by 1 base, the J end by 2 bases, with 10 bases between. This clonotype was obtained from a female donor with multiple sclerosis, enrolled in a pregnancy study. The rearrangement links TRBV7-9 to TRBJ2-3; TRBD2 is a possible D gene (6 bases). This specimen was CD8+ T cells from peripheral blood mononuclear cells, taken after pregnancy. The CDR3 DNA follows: TGTGCCAGCAGCTTAGATGGGGGACTCACAGATACGCAGTATTTT. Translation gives CASSLDGGLTDTQYF. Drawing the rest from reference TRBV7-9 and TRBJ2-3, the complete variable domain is DTGVSQNPRHKITKRGQNVTFRCDPISEHNRLYWYRQTLGQGPEFLTYFQNEAQLEKSRLLSDRFSAERPKGSFSTLEIQRTEQGDSAMYLCASSLDGGLTDTQYFGPGTRLTVL.